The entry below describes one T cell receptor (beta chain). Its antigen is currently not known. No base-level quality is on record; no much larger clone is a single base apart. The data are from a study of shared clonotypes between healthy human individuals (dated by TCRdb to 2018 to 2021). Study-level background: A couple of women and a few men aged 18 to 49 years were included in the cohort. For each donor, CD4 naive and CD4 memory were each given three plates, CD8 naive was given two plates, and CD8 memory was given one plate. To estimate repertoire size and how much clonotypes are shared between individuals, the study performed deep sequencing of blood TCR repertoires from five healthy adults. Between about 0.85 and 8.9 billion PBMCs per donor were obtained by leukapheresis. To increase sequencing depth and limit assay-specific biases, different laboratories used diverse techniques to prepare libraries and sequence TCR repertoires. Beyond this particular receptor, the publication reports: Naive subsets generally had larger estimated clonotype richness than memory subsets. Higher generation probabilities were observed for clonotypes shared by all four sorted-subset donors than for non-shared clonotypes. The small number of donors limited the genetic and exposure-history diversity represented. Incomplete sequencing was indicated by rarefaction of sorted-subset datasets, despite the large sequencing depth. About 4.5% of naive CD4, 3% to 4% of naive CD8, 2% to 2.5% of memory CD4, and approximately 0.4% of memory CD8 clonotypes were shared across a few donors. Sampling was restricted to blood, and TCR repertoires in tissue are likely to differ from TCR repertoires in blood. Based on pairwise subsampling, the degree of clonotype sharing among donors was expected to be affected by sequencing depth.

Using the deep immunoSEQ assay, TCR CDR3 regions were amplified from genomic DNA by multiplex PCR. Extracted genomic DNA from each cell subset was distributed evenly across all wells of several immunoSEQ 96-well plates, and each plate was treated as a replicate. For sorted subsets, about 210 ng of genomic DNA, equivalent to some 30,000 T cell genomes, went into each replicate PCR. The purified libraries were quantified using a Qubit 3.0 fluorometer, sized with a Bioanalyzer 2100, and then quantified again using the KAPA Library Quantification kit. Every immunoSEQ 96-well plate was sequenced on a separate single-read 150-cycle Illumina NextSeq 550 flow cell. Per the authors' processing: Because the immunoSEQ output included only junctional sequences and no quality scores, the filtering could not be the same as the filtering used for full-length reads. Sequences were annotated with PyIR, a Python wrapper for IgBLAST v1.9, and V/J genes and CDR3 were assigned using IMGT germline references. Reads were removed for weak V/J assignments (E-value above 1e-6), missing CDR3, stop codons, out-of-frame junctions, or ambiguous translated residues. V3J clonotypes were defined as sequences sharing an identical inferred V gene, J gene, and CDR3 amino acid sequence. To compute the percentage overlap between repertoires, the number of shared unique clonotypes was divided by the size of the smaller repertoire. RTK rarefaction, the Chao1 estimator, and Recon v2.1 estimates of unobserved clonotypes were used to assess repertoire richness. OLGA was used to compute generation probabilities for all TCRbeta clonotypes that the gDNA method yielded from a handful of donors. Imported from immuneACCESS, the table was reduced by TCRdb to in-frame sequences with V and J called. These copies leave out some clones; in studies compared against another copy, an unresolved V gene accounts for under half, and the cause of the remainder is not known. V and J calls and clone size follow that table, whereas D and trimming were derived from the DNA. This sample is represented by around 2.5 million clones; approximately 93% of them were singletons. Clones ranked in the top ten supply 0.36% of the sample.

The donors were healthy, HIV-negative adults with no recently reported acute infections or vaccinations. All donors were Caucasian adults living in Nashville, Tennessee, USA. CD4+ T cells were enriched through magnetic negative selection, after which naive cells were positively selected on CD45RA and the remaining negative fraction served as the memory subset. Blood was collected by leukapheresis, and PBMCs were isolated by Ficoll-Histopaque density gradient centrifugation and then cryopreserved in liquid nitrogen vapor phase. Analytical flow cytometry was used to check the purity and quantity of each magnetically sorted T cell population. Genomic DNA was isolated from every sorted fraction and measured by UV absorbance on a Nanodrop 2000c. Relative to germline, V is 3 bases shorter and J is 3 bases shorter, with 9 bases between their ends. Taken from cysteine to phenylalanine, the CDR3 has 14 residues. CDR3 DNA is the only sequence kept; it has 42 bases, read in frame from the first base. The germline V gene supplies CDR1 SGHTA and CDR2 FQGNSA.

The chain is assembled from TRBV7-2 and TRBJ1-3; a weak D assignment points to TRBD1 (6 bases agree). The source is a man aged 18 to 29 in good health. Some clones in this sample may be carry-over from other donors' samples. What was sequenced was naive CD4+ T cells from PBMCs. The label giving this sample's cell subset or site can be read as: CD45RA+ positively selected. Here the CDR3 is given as CASSFYRDGNTIYF. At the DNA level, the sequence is TGTGCCAGCAGCTTCTACAGGGATGGAAACACCATATATTTT.